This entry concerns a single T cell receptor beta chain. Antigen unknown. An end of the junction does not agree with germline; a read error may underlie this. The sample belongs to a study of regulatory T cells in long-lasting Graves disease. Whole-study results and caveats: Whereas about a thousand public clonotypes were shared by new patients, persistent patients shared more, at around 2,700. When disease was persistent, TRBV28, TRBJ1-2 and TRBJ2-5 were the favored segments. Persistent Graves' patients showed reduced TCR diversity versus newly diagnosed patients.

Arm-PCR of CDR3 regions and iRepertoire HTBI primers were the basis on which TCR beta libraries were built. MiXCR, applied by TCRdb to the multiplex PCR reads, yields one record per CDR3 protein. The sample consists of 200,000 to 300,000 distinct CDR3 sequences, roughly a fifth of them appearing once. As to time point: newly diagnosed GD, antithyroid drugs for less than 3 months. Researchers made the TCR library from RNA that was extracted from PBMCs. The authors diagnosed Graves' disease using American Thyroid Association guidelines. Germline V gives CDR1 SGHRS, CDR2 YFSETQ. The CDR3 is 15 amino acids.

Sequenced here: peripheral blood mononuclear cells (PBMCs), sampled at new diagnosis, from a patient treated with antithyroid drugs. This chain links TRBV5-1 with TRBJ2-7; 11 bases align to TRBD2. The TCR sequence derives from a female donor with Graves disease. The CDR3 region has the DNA TGTGCCAGCAGCTACACTAGCGGGAGAATTTACGAGCAGTACTTC. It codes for CASSYTSGRIYEQYF.